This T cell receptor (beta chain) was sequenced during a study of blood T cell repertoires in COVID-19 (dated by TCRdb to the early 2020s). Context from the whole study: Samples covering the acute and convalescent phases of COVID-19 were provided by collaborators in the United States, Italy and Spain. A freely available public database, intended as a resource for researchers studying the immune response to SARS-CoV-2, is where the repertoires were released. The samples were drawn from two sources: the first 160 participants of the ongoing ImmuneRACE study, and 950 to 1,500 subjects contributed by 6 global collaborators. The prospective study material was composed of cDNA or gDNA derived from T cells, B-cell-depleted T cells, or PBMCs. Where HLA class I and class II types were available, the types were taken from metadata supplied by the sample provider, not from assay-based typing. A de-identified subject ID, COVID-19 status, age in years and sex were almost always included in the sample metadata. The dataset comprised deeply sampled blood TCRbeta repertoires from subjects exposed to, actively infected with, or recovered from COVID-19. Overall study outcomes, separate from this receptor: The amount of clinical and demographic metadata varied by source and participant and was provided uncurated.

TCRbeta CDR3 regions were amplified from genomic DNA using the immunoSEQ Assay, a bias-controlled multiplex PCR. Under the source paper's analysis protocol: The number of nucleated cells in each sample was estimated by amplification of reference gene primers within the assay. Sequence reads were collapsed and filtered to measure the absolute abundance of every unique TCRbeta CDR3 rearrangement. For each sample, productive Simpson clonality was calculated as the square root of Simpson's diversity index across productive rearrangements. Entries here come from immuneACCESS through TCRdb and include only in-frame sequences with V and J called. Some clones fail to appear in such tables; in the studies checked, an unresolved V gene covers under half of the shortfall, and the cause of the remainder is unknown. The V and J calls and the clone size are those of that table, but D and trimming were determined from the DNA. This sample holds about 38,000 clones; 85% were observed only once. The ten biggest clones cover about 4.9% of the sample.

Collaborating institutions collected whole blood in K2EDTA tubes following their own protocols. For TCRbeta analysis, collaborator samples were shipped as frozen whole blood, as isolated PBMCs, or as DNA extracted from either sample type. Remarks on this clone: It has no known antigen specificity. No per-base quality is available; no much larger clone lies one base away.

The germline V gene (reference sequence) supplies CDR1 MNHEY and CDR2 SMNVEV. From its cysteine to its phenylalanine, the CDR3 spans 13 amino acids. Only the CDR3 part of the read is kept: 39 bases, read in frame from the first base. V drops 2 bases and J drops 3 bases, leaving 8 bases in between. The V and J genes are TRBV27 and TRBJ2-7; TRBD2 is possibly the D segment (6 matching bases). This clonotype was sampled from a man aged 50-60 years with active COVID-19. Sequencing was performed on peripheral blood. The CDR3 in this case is CASSLGDFYEQYF. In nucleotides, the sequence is TGTGCCAGCAGTTTAGGGGACTTCTACGAGCAGTACTTC.